The 2 T cell receptor beta chains below come from one sample, sequenced in a study of blood T cell repertoires in COVID-19. TCRdb's copy holds only in-frame clones and misses some; the assay was immunoSEQ multiplex PCR. The table records more than 45,000 clones, about 83% of them present only once. The sequenced sample consisted of peripheral blood. All receptors come from a man aged 80 or over in a cohort sampled during active COVID-19.

The J gene is TRBJ1-2, the V gene TRBV28; no clear D gene. CDR3 size: 12 residues. CDR1 is MDHEN and CDR2 is SYDVKM in the germline V gene. The ends were cut back, 8 bases at V and 5 bases at J, with 12 bases in the middle. CDR3 in DNA: TGTGCCAGCGGCTCGGGAGGGTATGGCTACACCTTC. Protein sequence: CASGSGGYGYTF.

This clone was seen only a few times. The rearrangement links TRBV27 to TRBJ2-3; TRBD2 aligns across 11 bases. V gave up 2 bases and J gave up 5 bases; unmatched junction bases: 3. The V gene's germline CDR1 is MNHEY and CDR2 SMNVEV (reference sequence). This CDR3 has 15 residues. The CDR3 loop is CASSLTSGRGDTQYF. The CDR3 bases are TGTGCCAGCAGTTTAACTAGCGGGAGAGGAGATACGCAGTATTTT.